The clone carrying this T cell receptor (beta chain) was seen once. Its antigen is unknown. Possible read error: a much larger clone is one base away. The conserved phenylalanine or tryptophan normally closing the CDR3 is absent here, so this likely arose from a read error. The data stem from a study of early T cells in non-severe SARS-CoV-2 infection. Study background: Chains were unpaired, as sequencing was done on bulk RNA from unsorted whole blood.

Unique molecular identifiers were added to individual cDNA molecules. TCRdb ran MiXCR on the 5' RACE reads and lists one entry per CDR3 protein. Found here are about 38,000 distinct CDR3 sequences, 6% to 7.5% of them singletons; the top ten hold around a quarter. Findings of the study overall: A preference for anti-spike CD8 responses marked VDJdb matching, which missed private and CD4 specificities.

This CDR3 region has 15 residues. V was clipped by 5 bases and J by 5 bases, with 19 bases between them. CDR1 is SEHNR and CDR2 is FQNEAQ in the germline V gene (reference sequence). The genes are TRBV7-9 and TRBJ2-7; D possibly corresponds to TRBD2 (5 bases). The sequence came from an adult who was a healthcare worker with PCR-confirmed SARS-CoV-2 infection or an uninfected control (not recorded which). The sequencing here drew on whole blood, taken at baseline. CDR3 nucleotide sequence: TGTGCCAGCAGCCCCGGACTCCCCATTCACGACGAGCAGTACTAC. Encoded protein: CASSPGLPIHDEQYY.